The entry below gives a single TCR beta chain sequence along with its context. What it recognizes is unknown. The CDR3 is 16 residues long. J lost 5 bases, V lost 1 base, and 8 bases had no gene match. Germline values: CDR1 LNHDA, CDR2 SQIVND (reference sequence). The sample originates from a study of T cell repertoires in cytomegalovirus infection. Using its own MiXCR run on the reads, TCRdb lists one record per CDR3 protein. The table records roughly 920,000 distinct CDR3 sequences, about a third of them present only once. This receptor was identified in a human donor in good health (CMV status not recorded). Some clones in this sample may be carry-over from other donors' samples. Sequences were derived from cultured CD8+ T cells from PBMCs, sampled from culture after CMV antigen stimulation. The gene calls are TRBV19 and TRBJ1-5, with 7 bases matching TRBD1. The CDR3 is CASSIGDRARDQPQHF. The CDR3 DNA follows: TGTGCCAGTAGTATAGGTGACAGGGCCAGAGATCAGCCCCAGCATTTT.